The TCR beta chain described here comes from a study of blood T cell repertoires in COVID-19. Libraries were prepared by immunoSEQ multiplex PCR; TCRdb keeps only in-frame clonotypes and omits some of them. Counted here are about 260,000 clones, 88% occurring once; the ten biggest clones make up more than 0.55%. This clone was detected only once. The CDR3 runs to 17 residues. The V and J ends lost 1 base and 2 bases, in that order; junction bases with no gene match: 6. The germline CDR1 and CDR2 sequences are SGHAT and FQNNGV. The TCR originated in a human donor in a cohort sampled during active COVID-19. V is TRBV11-2 and J is TRBJ2-1; 9 nucleotides agree with TRBD2. Sample: peripheral blood. The CDR3 spells CASSLGTSAYAYNEQFF. In nucleotides, the CDR3 is TGTGCCAGCAGCTTAGGGACTAGCGCCTACGCCTACAATGAGCAGTTCTTC.